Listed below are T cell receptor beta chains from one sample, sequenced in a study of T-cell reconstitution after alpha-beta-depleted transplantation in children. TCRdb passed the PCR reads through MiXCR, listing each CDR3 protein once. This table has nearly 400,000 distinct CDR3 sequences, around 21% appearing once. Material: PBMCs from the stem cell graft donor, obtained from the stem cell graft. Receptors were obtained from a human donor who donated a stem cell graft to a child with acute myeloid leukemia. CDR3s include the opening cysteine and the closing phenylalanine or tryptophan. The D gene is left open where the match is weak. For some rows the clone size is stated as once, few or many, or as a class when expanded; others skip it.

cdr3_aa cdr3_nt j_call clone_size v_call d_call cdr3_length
CATSDRPGRGYNEQFF TGTGCCACCAGTGATAGGCCCGGGAGGGGCTACAATGAGCAGTTCTTC TRBJ2-1 NA TRBV24-1 TRBD2 16
CATSDYADTQYF TGTGCCACCAGTGATTACGCAGATACGCAGTATTTT TRBJ2-3 few TRBV24-1 NA 12
CASTLGLDTGELFF TGTGCCAGCACCCTGGGACTAGACACCGGGGAGCTGTTTTTT TRBJ2-2 few TRBV12-3/TRBV12-4 TRBD2 14
CSAPPARGTYEQYF TGCAGTGCGCCTCCCGCGCGGGGCACCTACGAGCAGTACTTC TRBJ2-7 NA TRBV20-1 NA 14
CASSLGVASPLHF TGTGCCAGCAGCTTAGGGGTTGCTTCACCCCTCCACTTT TRBJ1-6 NA TRBV7-2 NA 13
CASSLEVAGGHTDTQYF TGCGCCAGCAGCTTGGAGGTAGCGGGAGGACACACAGATACGCAGTATTTT TRBJ2-3 NA TRBV5-1 TRBD2 17
CASSRYGTDTQYF TGCGCCAGCAGTAGATATGGCACAGATACGCAGTATTTT TRBJ2-3 NA TRBV5-1 NA 13
CASSVDQSGEQYF TGTGCCAGCAGCGTAGACCAGTCCGGCGAGCAGTACTTC TRBJ2-7 few TRBV9 NA 13
CASSYPISGTAYNEQFF TGTGCCAGCAGTTACCCCATTTCCGGGACAGCTTACAATGAGCAGTTCTTC TRBJ2-1 many TRBV6-5 TRBD1 17
CSIRTSAYNEQFF TGCAGCATACGGACTAGCGCCTACAATGAGCAGTTCTTC TRBJ2-1 many TRBV29-1 TRBD2 13
CASSLVPQYNEQFF TGCGCCAGCAGCTTGGTACCCCAATACAATGAGCAGTTCTTC TRBJ2-1 NA TRBV5-1 NA 14
CSALRGSDGYTF TGCAGTGCCCTCAGGGGTAGCGATGGCTACACCTTC TRBJ1-2 many TRBV20-1 NA 12
CASTLGQTYGYTF TGTGCCAGCACCCTCGGACAGACTTATGGCTACACCTTC TRBJ1-2 NA TRBV28 NA 13
CASSQELLADTQYF TGTGCCAGCAGCCAAGAGCTGCTGGCAGATACGCAGTATTTT TRBJ2-3 few TRBV4-2 NA 14
CASTDLGLAINEQYF TGTGCCAGCACCGACCTGGGACTAGCGATCAACGAGCAGTACTTC TRBJ2-7 many TRBV7-8 TRBD2 15
CSVGGAGDEQYF TGCAGCGTTGGGGGAGCTGGTGACGAGCAGTACTTC TRBJ2-7 NA TRBV29-1 NA 12
CASSYYPYSDTQYF TGTGCCAGCAGTTACTACCCTTACTCAGATACGCAGTATTTT TRBJ2-3 many TRBV6-5 NA 14
CASSLDHNYEQYF TGTGCCAGCAGCTTAGACCATAACTACGAGCAGTACTTC TRBJ2-7 few TRBV7-2 NA 13
CASSEQGHYNEQFF TGTGCCAGCAGTGAACAGGGGCATTACAATGAGCAGTTCTTC TRBJ2-1 NA TRBV6-4 TRBD1 14
CATSRDDRAESETQYF TGTGCCACCAGCAGAGATGACAGGGCTGAGTCAGAGACCCAGTACTTC TRBJ2-5 NA TRBV15 TRBD1 16
CASSEHAGGADYEQYF TGTGCCAGCAGTGAACATGCGGGGGGCGCAGACTACGAGCAGTACTTC TRBJ2-7 many TRBV25-1 TRBD2 16
CASSRPGHPEAFF TGTGCCAGCAGTAGACCGGGGCACCCTGAAGCTTTCTTT TRBJ1-1 NA TRBV12-3/TRBV12-4 NA 13